The rows below give T cell receptor beta chains drawn from one sample of a study of blood T cell repertoires in COVID-19. Profiling relied on immunoSEQ multiplex PCR, and the TCRdb table lists in-frame clones only, not all of them. The profile shows hundreds of thousands of clones, about 70% of them singletons. Sequenced: peripheral blood. Receptor source: an elderly woman with acute or convalescent COVID-19. CDR3s include the opening cysteine and the closing phenylalanine or tryptophan. The D gene is left open where the match is weak. Clone size appears in some rows only: once, few, many, or a class for an expanded clone.

v_call: TRBV19; j_call: TRBJ1-3; d_call: NA; clone_size: NA; cdr3_aa: CASRAGEGLISGNTIYF; cdr3_nt: TGTGCCAGTAGAGCGGGGGAGGGACTGATCTCTGGAAACACCATATATTTT
v_call: TRBV2; j_call: TRBJ2-2; d_call: NA; clone_size: NA; cdr3_aa: CASSVPRGTGELFF; cdr3_nt: TGTGCCAGCAGTGTCCCAAGGGGGACCGGGGAGCTGTTTTTT
v_call: TRBV19; j_call: TRBJ1-3; d_call: NA; clone_size: once; cdr3_aa: CASSTAGRASGNTIYF; cdr3_nt: TGTGCCAGTAGTACGGCGGGACGTGCCTCTGGAAACACCATATATTTT
v_call: TRBV28; j_call: TRBJ2-7; d_call: TRBD1; clone_size: NA; cdr3_aa: CASSPPTGSLFEQYF; cdr3_nt: TGTGCCAGCAGTCCCCCGACAGGGTCTTTATTCGAGCAGTACTTC
v_call: TRBV29-1; j_call: TRBJ1-2; d_call: TRBD1; clone_size: few; cdr3_aa: CSVGQGQGGFGYTF; cdr3_nt: TGCAGCGTTGGGCAAGGACAGGGAGGCTTTGGCTACACCTTC
v_call: TRBV19; j_call: TRBJ1-6; d_call: NA; clone_size: once; cdr3_aa: CASYGGEIGFLHF; cdr3_nt: TGTGCCAGTTACGGGGGGGAAATCGGATTCCTCCACTTT
v_call: TRBV28; j_call: TRBJ1-6; d_call: NA; clone_size: NA; cdr3_aa: CASSRPDSPYNSPLHF; cdr3_nt: TGTGCCAGCAGCCGCCCCGACAGTCCCTATAATTCACCCCTCCACTTT
v_call: TRBV2; j_call: TRBJ1-5; d_call: TRBD1; clone_size: NA; cdr3_aa: CASRGTGGQQPQHF; cdr3_nt: TGTGCCAGCAGGGGGACAGGGGGCCAACAGCCCCAGCATTTT
v_call: TRBV19; j_call: TRBJ2-3; d_call: NA; clone_size: NA; cdr3_aa: CASRGGGLGTDTQYF; cdr3_nt: TGTGCCAGTAGAGGGGGGGGGCTTGGCACAGATACGCAGTATTTT
v_call: TRBV5-1; j_call: TRBJ2-2; d_call: TRBD2; clone_size: NA; cdr3_aa: CASRAGVTNTGELFF; cdr3_nt: TGCGCCAGCAGAGCGGGGGTAACTAACACCGGGGAGCTGTTTTTT
v_call: TRBV6-5; j_call: TRBJ1-1; d_call: TRBD1; clone_size: NA; cdr3_aa: CASSSRTGVTNTEAFF; cdr3_nt: TGTGCCAGCAGTTCCCGGACAGGGGTTACGAACACTGAAGCTTTCTTT
v_call: TRBV7-3; j_call: TRBJ2-2; d_call: NA; clone_size: NA; cdr3_aa: CASSPSDTGELFF; cdr3_nt: TGTGCCAGCAGCCCTAGTGACACCGGGGAGCTGTTTTTT
v_call: TRBV19; j_call: TRBJ1-3; d_call: NA; clone_size: many; cdr3_aa: CASSQPGVSGNTIYF; cdr3_nt: TGTGCCAGTAGTCAGCCAGGGGTCTCTGGAAACACCATATATTTT
v_call: TRBV6-5; j_call: TRBJ2-4; d_call: NA; clone_size: NA; cdr3_aa: CASSYSAGGAKNIQYF; cdr3_nt: TGTGCCAGCAGTTACTCCGCAGGGGGGGCCAAAAACATTCAGTACTTC
v_call: TRBV18; j_call: TRBJ1-1; d_call: TRBD1; clone_size: few; cdr3_aa: CASSPVDRGETFF; cdr3_nt: TGTGCCAGCTCACCTGTGGACAGGGGGGAAACTTTCTTT
v_call: TRBV10-2; j_call: TRBJ2-7; d_call: TRBD1; clone_size: NA; cdr3_aa: CASSTQGAYEQYF; cdr3_nt: TGCGCCAGCAGCACACAGGGGGCCTACGAGCAGTACTTC
v_call: TRBV10-2; j_call: TRBJ1-1; d_call: TRBD1; clone_size: once; cdr3_aa: CASSAWTGVNTEAFF; cdr3_nt: TGCGCCAGCAGTGCCTGGACAGGAGTGAACACTGAAGCTTTCTTT